The 11 T cell receptor beta chains presented below share a single source sample, sequenced in a study of beta chain features in type 1 diabetes. Every bit of the isolated RNA underwent reverse transcription, so sequencing read expressed TCRB transcripts. Measured with immunoSEQ multiplex PCR; TCRdb has only the in-frame clones, and not every one. The sample holds fewer than 150,000 clones; about 7% are singletons and the top ten take 1.1% to 1.5%. The material sequenced was central memory CD4+ T cells from blood. Every receptor here comes from a woman aged 25-40 years in good health.

The chain uses TRBV9 and TRBJ2-1; 9 bases are shared with TRBD2. CDR3 length equals 16 residues. CDR1 SGDLS and CDR2 YYNGEE come from the germline V gene. V trimming: 3 bases; J trimming: 4 bases; junction bases outside the gene matches: 8. CDR3 loop: CASSGQRLADYNEQFF. As DNA, the CDR3 is TGTGCCAGCAGCGGTCAAAGACTAGCGGATTACAATGAGCAGTTCTTC.

The rearrangement links TRBV7-9 to TRBJ2-1; 11 bases agree with TRBD2. Germline values: CDR1 SEHNR, CDR2 FQNEAQ (reference sequence). Losses at the gene ends were 5 bases for V and 2 bases for J; bases not matched to a gene: 11. The CDR3 covers 18 residues. The CDR3 DNA reads TGTGCCAGCAGCGGACGTGGGACTAGCGGATGGGCCTACAATGAGCAGTTCTTC. This codes for CASSGRGTSGWAYNEQFF.

The chain combines TRBV7-2 with TRBJ2-3; D gene ambiguous. V lost 5 bases to trimming and J lost 1 base, with 10 bases between them. Germline loops: CDR1 SGHTA, CDR2 FQGNSA. The CDR3 contains 14 residues. The CDR3 DNA reads as TGTGCCAGCAGCCTTGACCGGGGCACAGATACGCAGTATTTT. Its translation is CASSLDRGTDTQYF. Combining the CDR3 with reference TRBV7-2 and TRBJ2-3 gives the whole variable domain GAGVSQSPSNKVTEKGKDVELRCDPISGHTALYWYRQSLGQGLEFLIYFQGNSAPDKSGLPSDRFSAERTGGSVSTLTIQRTQQEDSAVYLCASSLDRGTDTQYFGPGTRLTVL.

Many counts were recorded for this clone. The V and J genes are TRBV28 and TRBJ1-5; D is ambiguous. V lost 2 bases to trimming and J lost 4 bases, with 12 bases between them. This CDR3 is 15 amino acids long. The germline V gene has CDR1 MDHEN and CDR2 SYDVKM. As DNA, the CDR3 is TGTGCCAGCAGTTTAGGAGGAGGTGGGAATCAGCCCCAGCATTTT. Translating gives CASSLGGGGNQPQHF.

This clone has just a few counts. This sequence joins TRBV15 and TRBJ2-3; 15 bases are a match to TRBD2. The CDR3 is 17 residues long. The junction had 5 bases not matched to a gene; V was cut back by 3 bases and J by 4 bases. Germline V gene sequence: CDR1 LNHNV, CDR2 YYDKDF (reference sequence). Here the CDR3 DNA reads TGTGCCACCAGCAGTGGGACTAGCGGGAGGCGCGCAGATACGCAGTATTTT. It codes for CATSSGTSGRRADTQYF.

This clone was seen at least ten times. The chain recombines TRBV5-1 with TRBJ2-1; 9 nucleotides line up with TRBD1. The junction had 6 bases not matched to a gene; V was cut back by 4 bases and J by 7 bases. CDR1 and CDR2 from the germline V gene are SGHRS and YFSETQ. This CDR3 has 14 residues. The CDR3: CASSRDRVLNEQFF. CDR3 coding DNA: TGCGCCAGCAGCCGGGACAGGGTTTTAAATGAGCAGTTCTTC.

The chain employs TRBV14 and TRBJ2-1; 10 nucleotides align to TRBD2. The CDR3 sequence is 14 residues long. V lost 0 bases to trimming and J lost 15 bases; unmatched junction nucleotides: 8. Looked up from germline, CDR1 is SGHDN and CDR2 is FVKESK. CDR3 region: CASSQELSGGVWFF. In nucleotides, the CDR3 is TGTGCCAGCAGCCAAGAACTAAGCGGGGGGGTCTGGTTCTTC.

The chain carries TRBV6-6 and TRBJ2-7; 10 bases agree with TRBD2. Trimming took 7 bases from V and 5 from J; bases not matched to a gene: 8. The germline gives CDR1 MNHNY, CDR2 SVGAGI (reference sequence). The CDR3 sequence is 14 residues long. The chain's CDR3 is CASTPSGRADEQYF. The CDR3 DNA follows: TGTGCCAGCACCCCGAGCGGGAGGGCCGACGAGCAGTACTTC.

This clone has a count of ten or more. The chain links TRBV18 to TRBJ2-7, with a tentative D call TRBD1 (6 bases). Trimming took 6 bases from V and 6 from J, leaving 15 bases between them. The CDR3 is made up of 13 amino acids. The germline V gene has CDR1 KGHSH and CDR2 LQKENI. The CDR3 loop is CASSTQGDGEQYF. Written as DNA, the CDR3 is TGTGCCAGCTCTACACAGGGTGACGGCGAGCAGTACTTC.

This clone turned up a few times. The chain employs TRBV7-2 and TRBJ2-5; 7 bases agree with TRBD1. The germline V gene encodes CDR1 SGHTA and CDR2 FQGNSA. The CDR3 contains 13 residues. The ends lost 3 bases at V and 4 bases at J; junction bases unmatched: 2. The CDR3 protein is CASSLGQRETQYF. CDR3 nucleotide sequence: TGTGCCAGCAGCTTGGGACAGAGAGAGACCCAGTACTTC.

The sample holds a few counts of this clone. V and J are TRBV5-1 and TRBJ1-2; tentative D call: TRBD1 (6 bases). The CDR3 has 15 residues. Germline V lookup: CDR1 SGHRS, CDR2 YFSETQ. V dropped 1 base and J dropped 3 bases, with 13 bases sitting between them. Here the CDR3 DNA reads TGCGCCAGCAGCTTGTCTAGGGGGTCCCACTATGGCTACACCTTC. Translating it yields CASSLSRGSHYGYTF. The variable domain in full, completed from reference TRBV5-1 and TRBJ1-2, reads KAGVTQTPRYLIKTRGQQVTLSCSPISGHRSVSWYQQTPGQGLQFLFEYFSETQRNKGNFPGRFSGRQFSNSRSEMNVSTLELGDSALYLCASSLSRGSHYGYTFGSGTRLTVV.